This entry concerns a single T cell receptor (beta chain). This sample was taken from a study of blood T cell repertoires in COVID-19. Recovery among Cohort 3 donors was established by two negative PCRs, clearance, or symptom resolution. Data came from immunoSEQ multiplex PCR; TCRdb stores just in-frame clones and leaves some out. Here the sample spans 250,000 to 400,000 clones, about 88% being singletons. Material for sequencing was PBMCs or T cells enriched from blood (not recorded which). This receptor was taken from a man aged 60-69 years who had recovered from COVID-19.

The CDR3 protein is CASSPNSYYNEQFF. The CDR3 nucleotides are TGTGCCAGCAGCCCCAACTCTTACTACAATGAGCAGTTCTTC. The genes are TRBV11-2 and TRBJ2-1; no clear D gene. The CDR3 has 14 amino acids. Germline CDR1 and CDR2: SGHAT and FQNNGV. Trimming took 5 bases from V and 3 from J, leaving 11 bases between them.